The entry below gives a single T cell receptor (beta chain) sequence along with its context. Its specificity is not known. Other nucleotide sequences from this sample produce the same CDR3. The data belong to a study of T cell responses to AZD1222 COVID-19 vaccine. Study results and caveats: Only six or seven AZD1222 recipients tested seropositive at baseline. Researchers took repertoire samples only after the peak T cell response had come. CD4 TCRs linked to vaccination spanned spike, dominating at 160-218 and 743-854.

Measured with immunoSEQ multiplex PCR; TCRdb has only the in-frame clones, and not every one. The sample shows around 150,000 clones, approximately 89% of them seen only once. CDR3 length: 12 amino acids. Trimming took off 3 bases at V and 8 bases at J, with 6 bases between the two ends. Per the germline V gene, CDR1 is SGHNT and CDR2 is YYREEE (reference sequence). The receptor's source is an adult in good health. Sequencing was performed on peripheral blood, taken on day 0 of MenACWY control vaccination. This chain uses TRBV5-4 with TRBJ1-6, with D possibly TRBD1 on 5 matching bases. CDR3 DNA: TGTGCCAGCAGCTCGGGGGATTCACCCCTCCACTTT. Protein product: CASSSGDSPLHF.